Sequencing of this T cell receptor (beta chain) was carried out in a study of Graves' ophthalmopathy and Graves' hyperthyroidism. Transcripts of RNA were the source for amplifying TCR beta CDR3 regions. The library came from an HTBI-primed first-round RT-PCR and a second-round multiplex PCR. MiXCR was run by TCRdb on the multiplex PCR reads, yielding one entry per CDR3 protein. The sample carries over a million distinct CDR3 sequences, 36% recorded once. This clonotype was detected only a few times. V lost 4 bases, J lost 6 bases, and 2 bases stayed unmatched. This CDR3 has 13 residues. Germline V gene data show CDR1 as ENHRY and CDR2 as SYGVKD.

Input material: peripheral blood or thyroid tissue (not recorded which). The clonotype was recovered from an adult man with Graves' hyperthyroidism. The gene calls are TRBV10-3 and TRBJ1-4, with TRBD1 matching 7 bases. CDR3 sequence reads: CAISAGTDEKLFF. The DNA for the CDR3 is TGTGCCATCAGTGCGGGGACAGATGAAAAACTGTTTTTT.